This TCR beta chain was captured in a study of shared clonotypes between healthy human individuals. Cells designated naive CD8 were CD45RO-negative and were positively selected for CCR7, with terminally differentiated effector memory CD45RA+ cells excluded. The repertoire was sequenced with immunoSEQ multiplex PCR; TCRdb's copy has only in-frame clones and lacks some. The sample records about 1.9 million clones, roughly 93% being singletons. V dropped 4 bases and J dropped 1 base, with 11 bases sitting between them. CDR3 length equals 15 residues. Per germline, CDR1 LNHNV and CDR2 YYDKDF (reference sequence).

This sequence was found in a young man in good health. Some clones in this sample may be carry-over from other donors' samples. The rearrangement joins TRBV15 to TRBJ1-3, with D maybe TRBD1 (5 bases). Sequenced material: naive CD8+ T cells from PBMCs. The CDR3 DNA reads TGTGCCACCAGCATCGGGACGGATTCTGGAAACACCATATATTTT. Protein: CATSIGTDSGNTIYF.